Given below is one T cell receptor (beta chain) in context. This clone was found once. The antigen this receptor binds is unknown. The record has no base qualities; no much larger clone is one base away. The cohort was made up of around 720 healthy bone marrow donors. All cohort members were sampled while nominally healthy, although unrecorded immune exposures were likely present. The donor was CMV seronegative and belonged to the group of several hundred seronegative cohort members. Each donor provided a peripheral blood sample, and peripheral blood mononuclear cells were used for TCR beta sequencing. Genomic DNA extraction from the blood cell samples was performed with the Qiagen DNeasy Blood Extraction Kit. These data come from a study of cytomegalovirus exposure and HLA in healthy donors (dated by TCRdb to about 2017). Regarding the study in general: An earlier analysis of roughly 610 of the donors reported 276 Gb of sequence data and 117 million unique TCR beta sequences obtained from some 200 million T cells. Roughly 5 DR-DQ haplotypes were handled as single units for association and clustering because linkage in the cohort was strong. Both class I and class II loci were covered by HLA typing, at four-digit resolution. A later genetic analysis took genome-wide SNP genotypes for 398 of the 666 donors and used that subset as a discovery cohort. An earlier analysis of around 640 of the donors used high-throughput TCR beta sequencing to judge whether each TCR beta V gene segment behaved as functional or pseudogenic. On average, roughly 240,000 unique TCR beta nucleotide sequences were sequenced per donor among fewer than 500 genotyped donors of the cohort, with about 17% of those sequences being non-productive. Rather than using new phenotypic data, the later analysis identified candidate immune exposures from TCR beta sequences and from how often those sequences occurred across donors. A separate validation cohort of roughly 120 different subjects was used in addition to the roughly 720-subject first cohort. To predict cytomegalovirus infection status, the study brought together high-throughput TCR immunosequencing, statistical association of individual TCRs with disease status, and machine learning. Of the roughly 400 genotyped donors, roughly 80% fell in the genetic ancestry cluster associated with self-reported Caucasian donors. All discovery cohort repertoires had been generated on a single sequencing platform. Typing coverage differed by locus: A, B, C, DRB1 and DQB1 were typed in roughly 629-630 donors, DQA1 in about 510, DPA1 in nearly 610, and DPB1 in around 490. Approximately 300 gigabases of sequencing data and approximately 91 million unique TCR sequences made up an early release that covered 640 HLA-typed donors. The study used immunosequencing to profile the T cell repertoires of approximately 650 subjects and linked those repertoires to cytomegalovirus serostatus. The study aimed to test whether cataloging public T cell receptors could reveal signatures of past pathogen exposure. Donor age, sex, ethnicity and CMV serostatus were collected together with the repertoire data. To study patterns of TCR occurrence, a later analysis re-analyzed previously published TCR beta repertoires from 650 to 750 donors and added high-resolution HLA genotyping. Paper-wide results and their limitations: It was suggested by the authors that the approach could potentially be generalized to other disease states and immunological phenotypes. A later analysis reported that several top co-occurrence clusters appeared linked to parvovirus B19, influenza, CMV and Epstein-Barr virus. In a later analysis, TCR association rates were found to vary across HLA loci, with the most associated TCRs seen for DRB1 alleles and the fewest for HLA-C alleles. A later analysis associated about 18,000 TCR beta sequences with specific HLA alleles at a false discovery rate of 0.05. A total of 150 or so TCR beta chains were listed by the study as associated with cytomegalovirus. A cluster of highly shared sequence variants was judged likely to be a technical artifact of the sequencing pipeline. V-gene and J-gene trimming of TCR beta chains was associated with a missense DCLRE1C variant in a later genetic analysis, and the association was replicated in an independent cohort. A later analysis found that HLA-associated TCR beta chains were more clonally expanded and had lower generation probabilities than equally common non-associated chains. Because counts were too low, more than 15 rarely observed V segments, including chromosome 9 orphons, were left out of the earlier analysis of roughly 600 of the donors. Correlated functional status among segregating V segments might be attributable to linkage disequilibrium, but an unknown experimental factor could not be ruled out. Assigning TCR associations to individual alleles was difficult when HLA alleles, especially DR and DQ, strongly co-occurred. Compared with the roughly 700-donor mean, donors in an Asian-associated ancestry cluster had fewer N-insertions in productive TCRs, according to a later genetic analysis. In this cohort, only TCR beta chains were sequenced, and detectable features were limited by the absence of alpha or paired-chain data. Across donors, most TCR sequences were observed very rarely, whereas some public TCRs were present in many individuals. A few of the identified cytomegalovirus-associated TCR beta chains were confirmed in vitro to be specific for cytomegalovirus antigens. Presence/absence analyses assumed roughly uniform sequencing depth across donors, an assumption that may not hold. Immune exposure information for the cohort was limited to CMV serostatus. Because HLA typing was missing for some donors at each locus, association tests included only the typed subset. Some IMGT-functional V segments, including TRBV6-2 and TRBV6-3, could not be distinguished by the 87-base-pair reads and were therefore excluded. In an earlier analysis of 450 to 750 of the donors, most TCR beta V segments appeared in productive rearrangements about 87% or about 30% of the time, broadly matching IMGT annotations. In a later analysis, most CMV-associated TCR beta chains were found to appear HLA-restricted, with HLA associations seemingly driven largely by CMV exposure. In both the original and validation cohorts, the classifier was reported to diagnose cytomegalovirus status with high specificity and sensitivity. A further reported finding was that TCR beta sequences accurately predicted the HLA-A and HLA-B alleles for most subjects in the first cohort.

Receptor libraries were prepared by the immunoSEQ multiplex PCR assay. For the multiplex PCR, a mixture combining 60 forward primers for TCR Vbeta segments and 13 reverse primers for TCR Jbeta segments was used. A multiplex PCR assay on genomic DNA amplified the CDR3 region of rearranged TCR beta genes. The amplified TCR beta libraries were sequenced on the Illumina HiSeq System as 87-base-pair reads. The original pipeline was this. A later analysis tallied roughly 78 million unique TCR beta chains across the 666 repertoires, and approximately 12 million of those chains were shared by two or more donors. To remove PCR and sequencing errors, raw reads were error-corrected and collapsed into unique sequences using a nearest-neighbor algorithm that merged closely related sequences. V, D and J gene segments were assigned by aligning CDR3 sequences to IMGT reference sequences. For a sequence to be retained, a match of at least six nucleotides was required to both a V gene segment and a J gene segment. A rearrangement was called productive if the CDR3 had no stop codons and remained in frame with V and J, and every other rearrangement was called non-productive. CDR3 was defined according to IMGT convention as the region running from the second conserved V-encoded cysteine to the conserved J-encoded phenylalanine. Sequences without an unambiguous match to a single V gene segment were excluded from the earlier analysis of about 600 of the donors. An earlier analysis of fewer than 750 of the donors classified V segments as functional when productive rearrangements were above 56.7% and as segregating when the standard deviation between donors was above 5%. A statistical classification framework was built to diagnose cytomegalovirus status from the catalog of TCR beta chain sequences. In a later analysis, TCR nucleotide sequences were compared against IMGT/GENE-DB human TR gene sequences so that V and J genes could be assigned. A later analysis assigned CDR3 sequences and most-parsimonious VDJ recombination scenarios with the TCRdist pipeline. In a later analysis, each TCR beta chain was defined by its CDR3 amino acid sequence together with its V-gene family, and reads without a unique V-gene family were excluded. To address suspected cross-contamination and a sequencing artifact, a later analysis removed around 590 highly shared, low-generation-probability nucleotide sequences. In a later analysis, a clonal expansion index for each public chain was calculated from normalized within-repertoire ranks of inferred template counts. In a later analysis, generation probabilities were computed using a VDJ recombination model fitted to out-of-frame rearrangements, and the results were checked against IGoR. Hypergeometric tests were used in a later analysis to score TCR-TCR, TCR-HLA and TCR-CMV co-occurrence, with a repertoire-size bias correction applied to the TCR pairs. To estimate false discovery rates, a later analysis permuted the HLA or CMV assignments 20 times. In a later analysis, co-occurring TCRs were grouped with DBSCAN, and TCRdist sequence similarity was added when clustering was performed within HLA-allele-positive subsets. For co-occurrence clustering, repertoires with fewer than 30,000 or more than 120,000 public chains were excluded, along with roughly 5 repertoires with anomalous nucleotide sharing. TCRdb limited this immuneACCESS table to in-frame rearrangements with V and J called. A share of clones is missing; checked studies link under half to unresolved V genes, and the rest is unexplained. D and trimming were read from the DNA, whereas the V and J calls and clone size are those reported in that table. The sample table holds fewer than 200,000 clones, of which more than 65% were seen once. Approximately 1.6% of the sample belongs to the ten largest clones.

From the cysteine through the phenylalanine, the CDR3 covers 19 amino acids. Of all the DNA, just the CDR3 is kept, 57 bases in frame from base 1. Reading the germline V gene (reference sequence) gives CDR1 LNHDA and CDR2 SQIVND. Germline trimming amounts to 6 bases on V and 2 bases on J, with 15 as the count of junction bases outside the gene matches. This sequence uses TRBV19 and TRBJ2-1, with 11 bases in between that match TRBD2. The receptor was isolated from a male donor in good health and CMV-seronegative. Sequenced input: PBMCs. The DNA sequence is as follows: TGTGCCAGTAGCCAGGGGGAATGGAGACTAGCGGGACCCTACAATGAGCAGTTCTTC. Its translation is CASSQGEWRLAGPYNEQFF.